The T cell receptor beta chain under discussion was sequenced for a study of regulatory T cells in long-lasting Graves disease. Study results and limitations: Fewer public clonotypes were shared by new patients (roughly 970) than by persistent patients (roughly 2,600). Persistent cases favored TRBV28, TRBJ1-2 and TRBJ2-5.

Time point here: newly diagnosed GD, antithyroid drugs for less than 3 months. PBMCs provided the RNA from which the TCR library was made. CDR3 regions were amplified by Arm-PCR using iRepertoire HTBI primers to build TCR beta libraries. TCRdb ran MiXCR on the multiplex PCR reads and lists one entry per CDR3 protein. Of a few hundred thousand distinct CDR3 sequences listed, approximately 19% are singletons. Remarks on this clonotype: Its antigen is undetermined.

V was pared by 1 base and J by 4 bases, with 16 bases between. CDR3 length: 16 residues. These same records also appear under a second study, on T cells in Graves' hyperthyroidism and ophthalmopathy. From that second work: With the HTBI primer set, the TCR CDR3 went through a first round of RT-PCR.

This sequence originates from a woman aged 25 to 45 with Graves disease. J is TRBJ1-1 and V is TRBV12-3 or TRBV12-4, with D unresolved. The material was peripheral blood mononuclear cells (PBMCs), obtained at new diagnosis, from a patient treated with antithyroid drugs. The CDR3 DNA reads TGTGCCAGCAGTTTAGTATATAGGGTAAGCGCCACTGAAGCTTTCTTT. Protein: CASSLVYRVSATEAFF.